These 7 T cell receptor beta chains were all obtained from the same sample, sequenced in a study of blood T cells in healthy people across ages. Together with a sample-barcoded 5' primer, a J-beta primer mix was included in a second PCR lasting about 7 to 11 cycles. Each CDR3 protein is one row after TCRdb ran MiXCR on the 5' RACE reads. The sample yields about 1.6 million distinct CDR3 sequences, approximately 32% seen once. Material: blood. These receptors originate from a woman in her thirties in good health.

V usage is TRBV2 and J usage is TRBJ1-6; possibly TRBD1 for D (5 bases). Per the germline V gene, CDR1 is SNHLY and CDR2 is FYNNEI. V shed 9 bases and J shed 4 bases, with 16 bases lying between them. This CDR3 comprises 15 residues. The CDR3 DNA is TGTGCCAGTAGGGGCGTGGCAGAATATAATTCACCCCTCCACTTT. Translation gives CASRGVAEYNSPLHF. Together with reference TRBV2 and TRBJ1-6, the CDR3 gives the full variable domain: EPEVTQTPSHQVTQMGQEVILRCVPISNHLYFYWYRQILGQKVEFLVSFYNNEISEKSEIFDDQFSVERPDGSNFTLKIRSTKLEDSAMYFCASRGVAEYNSPLHFGNGTRLTVT.

The J gene is TRBJ2-5, the V gene TRBV3-1; D might be TRBD2 (5 bases). The germline V and J ends were trimmed by 3 bases and 5 bases, with 16 bases remaining between them. CDR3 length: 15 amino acids. Germline CDR1 reads LGHDT; CDR2 reads YNNKEL (reference sequence). In DNA, the CDR3 is TGTGCCAGCAGCCAGCCAACCGGACTGGTGGAGACCCAGTACTTC. It specifies CASSQPTGLVETQYF.

The genes are TRBV4-1 and TRBJ2-6, with D hard to call. The germline V gene has CDR1 MGHRA and CDR2 YSYEKL. This CDR3 comprises 20 residues. V lost 0 bases and J 1 base, leaving 19 bases between the germline ends. CDR3 in amino acids: CASSQDQVILKRSGANVLTF. The CDR3 nucleotides read TGCGCCAGCAGCCAAGATCAGGTCATTCTAAAAAGGTCTGGGGCCAACGTCCTGACTTTC.

This clonotype was observed a handful of times. The chain joins TRBV18 to TRBJ2-6; 7 bases align to TRBD1. CDR3 length: 17 amino acids. Trimming took 3 bases from V and 4 from J; bases not matched to a gene: 9. The germline gives CDR1 KGHSH, CDR2 LQKENI. The CDR3 DNA follows: TGTGCCAGCTCACCTTCATCTACAGGGGCGGGGGCCAACGTCCTGACTTTC. Encoded protein: CASSPSSTGAGANVLTF.

The table lists this clonotype with a count of one. The chain links TRBV20-1 to TRBJ1-2; the D gene is possibly TRBD1 (6 bases). The CDR3 covers 15 residues. Germline V CDR1 and CDR2: DFQATT, SNEGSKA (reference sequence). V was shortened by 4 bases and J by 4 bases, with 19 bases between the two germline ends. CDR3 amino acids: CSATGEGGRPYGYTF. In DNA form, the CDR3 reads TGCAGTGCTACCGGAGAGGGGGGCCGGCCCTATGGCTACACCTTC.

This rearrangement joins TRBV13 to TRBJ2-7, with D possibly being TRBD2 (7 bases). V was pared by 2 bases and J by 12 bases, with 32 bases between. This CDR3 is built from 18 residues. The germline V gene has CDR1 PRHDT and CDR2 FYEKMQ (reference sequence). Here the CDR3 reads CASSLSGSAGAGEETRYF. The DNA for the CDR3 is TGTGCCAGCAGCTTATCAGGATCGGCGGGGGCAGGGGAGGAGACCCGGTACTTC.

On this clonotype: A much larger clone differs from this one at a single base, so this may be a read error. The rearrangement links TRBV4-1 to TRBJ2-7, with D unclear. This CDR3 has 15 residues. Germline CDR1 reads MGHRA; CDR2 reads YSYEKL. Trimming took off 0 bases at V and 3 bases at J, with 12 bases between the two ends. CDR3 region: CASSQEDGNHYEQYF. CDR3 bases: TGCGCCAGCAGCCAAGAGGACGGAAACCACTACGAGCAGTACTTC.